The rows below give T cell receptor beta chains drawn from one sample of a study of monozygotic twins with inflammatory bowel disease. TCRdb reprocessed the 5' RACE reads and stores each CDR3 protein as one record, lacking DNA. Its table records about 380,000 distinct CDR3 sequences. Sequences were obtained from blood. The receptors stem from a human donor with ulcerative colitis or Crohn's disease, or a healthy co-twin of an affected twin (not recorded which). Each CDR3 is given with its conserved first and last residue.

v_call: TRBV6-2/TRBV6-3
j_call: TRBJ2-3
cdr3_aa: CASIGRLYTDTQYF

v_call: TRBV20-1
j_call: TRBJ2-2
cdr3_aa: CSARGRAGELFF

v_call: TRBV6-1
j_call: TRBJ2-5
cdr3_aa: CASRSGTRQETQYF

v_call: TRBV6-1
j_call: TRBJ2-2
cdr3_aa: CASSEWPGQGAGELFF

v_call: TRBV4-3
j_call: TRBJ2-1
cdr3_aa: CASSRDRYNEQFF

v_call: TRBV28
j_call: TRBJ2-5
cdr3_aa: CASSLAGDRETQYF

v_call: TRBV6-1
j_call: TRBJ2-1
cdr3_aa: CASLTGRQGSYNEQFF

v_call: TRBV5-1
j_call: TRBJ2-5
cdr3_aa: CASSLTGTEETQYF

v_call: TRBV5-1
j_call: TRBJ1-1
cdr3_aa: CASSLAGTLSWANTEAFF

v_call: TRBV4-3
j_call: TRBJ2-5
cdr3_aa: CASSSTVPGQGREVETQYF

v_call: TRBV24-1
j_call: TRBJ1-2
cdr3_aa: CATSPDEQGFDGYTF

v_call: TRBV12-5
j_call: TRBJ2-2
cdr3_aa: CASGSHQGVRTGELFF

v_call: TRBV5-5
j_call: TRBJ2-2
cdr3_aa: CASSPGTGFYTGELFF

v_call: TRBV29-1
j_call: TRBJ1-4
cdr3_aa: CSVEGNEKLFF

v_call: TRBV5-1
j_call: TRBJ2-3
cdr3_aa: CASKVGSPAGPLGDTQYF

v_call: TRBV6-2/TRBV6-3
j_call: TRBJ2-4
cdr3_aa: CASSYPDRFLAKNIQYF

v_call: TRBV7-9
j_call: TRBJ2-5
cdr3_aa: CASSPNLPPGETQYF

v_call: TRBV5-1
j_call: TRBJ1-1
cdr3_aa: CASSLESGIRRAFF

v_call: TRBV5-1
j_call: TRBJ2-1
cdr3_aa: CASSPPVSGDSYNEQFF

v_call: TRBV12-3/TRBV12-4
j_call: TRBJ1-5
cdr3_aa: CASSLGQGFQPQHF

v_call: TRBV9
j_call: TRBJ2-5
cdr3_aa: CASSEHGTSGPAETQYF

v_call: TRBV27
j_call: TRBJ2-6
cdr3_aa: CAFKGGSGANVLTF

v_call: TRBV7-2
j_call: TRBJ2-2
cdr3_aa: CASSVDTYSANTGELFF

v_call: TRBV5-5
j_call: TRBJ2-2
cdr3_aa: CASSLEGRGTGELFF

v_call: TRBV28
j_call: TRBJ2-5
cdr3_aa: CASSFGRGRVETQYF

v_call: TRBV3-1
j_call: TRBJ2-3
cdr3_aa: CASSLGGTNTDTQYF

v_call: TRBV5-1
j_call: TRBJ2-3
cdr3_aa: CASSVGTSVTDTQYF

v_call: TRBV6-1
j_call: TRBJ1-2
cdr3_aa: CASSGRGASNYGYTF

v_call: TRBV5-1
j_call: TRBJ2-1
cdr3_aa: CASSHGTGGSSYNEQFF